Here is one T cell receptor beta chain with its context. Its target is not known. V shed 11 bases and J 6 bases; nucleotides not matched to a gene: 14. CDR1 is LNHNV, CDR2 YYDKDF, per germline (reference sequence). The CDR3 consists of 14 residues. The PCR made use of 60 Vbeta and 13 Jbeta primers. Some clones are missing from TCRdb's copy, which holds only in-frame ones; the method was immunoSEQ multiplex PCR. The sample includes 150,000 to 190,000 clones, 75% of them seen just once. The data are from a study of cytomegalovirus exposure and HLA in healthy donors. The overall study: Researchers previously reported finding roughly 120 million unique TCR beta sequences from approximately 200 million T cells.

General observations from the study: Later examination showed HLA-associated TCR beta chains had greater clonal expansion than equally common others.

V gene TRBV15 combines with J gene TRBJ1-1; 8 nucleotides agree with TRBD1. This sequence originates from a man younger than 35 in good health and CMV-seronegative. Sequencing input: PBMCs. CDR3 sequence: CAASYRDRLSEAFF. The CDR3 coding sequence is TGTGCCGCAAGCTACCGGGACAGGCTATCTGAAGCTTTCTTT.